This T cell receptor beta chain was recorded in a study of CDR3 diversity in severe acne (dated by TCRdb to about 2019). The CDR3 measures 12 amino acids from cysteine to phenylalanine. Only the CDR3 DNA is retained, 36 bases long and in frame from the first base. The junction carries 9 bases between V and J, which are trimmed by 2 bases and 7 bases respectively. Library prep was done by PCR. Sequenced using an Illumina HiSeq 2000. TCRdb handled the public reads itself, with Q25 trimming in fastp and clone calling in MiXCR, and kept productive beta chains. Rows are combined by CDR3 protein, so each entry shows the most common genes and DNA. The sample records some 90,000 distinct CDR3 sequences, approximately 49% of which are singletons. Together, the top ten hold around 10% of the sample. This clonotype was picked up a small number of times. Its antigen is currently not known. No base quality information exists; no much larger clone differs at one position.

Sequenced input: blood. Recombination connected TRBV12-3 or TRBV12-4 to TRBJ2-7; possibly the D gene is TRBD1, per 5 matching bases. The origin of this receptor is a male donor with severe acne vulgaris. At the DNA level, the sequence is TGTGCCAGCAGTTTACAGGGCTTAGAGCAGTACTTC. It is translated as CASSLQGLEQYF.